The entry that follows covers one T cell receptor beta chain sequence. An end of the junction does not agree with germline; a read error may underlie this. Germline lookup yields CDR1 SGHKS and CDR2 YYEKEE (reference sequence). This CDR3 spans 13 amino acids. The data are from a study of control samples from healthy donors and cancer patients. Profiled with immunoSEQ multiplex PCR; TCRdb holds only in-frame clones, not every one. The repertoire includes about 220,000 clones, roughly 94% of them detected once, and approximately 1.6% sits in the top ten. Specimen: blood. The rearrangement uses TRBV5-5 and TRBJ1-1; tentative D call: TRBD1 (6 bases). This receptor was taken from a man aged 45-65 years in good health. CDR3 loop: CASSLEFGTRRNF. CDR3 nucleotides: TGTGCCAGCAGCTTGGAATTCGGGACAAGAAGGAACTTT.